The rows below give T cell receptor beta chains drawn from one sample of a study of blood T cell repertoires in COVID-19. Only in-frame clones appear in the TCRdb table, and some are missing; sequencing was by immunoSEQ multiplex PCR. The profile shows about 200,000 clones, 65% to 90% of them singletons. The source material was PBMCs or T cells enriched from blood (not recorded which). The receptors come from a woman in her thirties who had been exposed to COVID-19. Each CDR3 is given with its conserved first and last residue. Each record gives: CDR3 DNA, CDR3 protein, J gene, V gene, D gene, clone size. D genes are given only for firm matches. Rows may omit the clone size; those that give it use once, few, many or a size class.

CDR3nt: TGTGCCAGCAGTGAGGCCGGGACAGCCTCCTACGAGCAGTACTTC; CDR3aa: CASSEAGTASYEQYF; j_gene: TRBJ2-7; v_gene: TRBV2; d_gene: TRBD1; abundance: -
CDR3nt: TGCGCCAGCAGACCACAGGGGACCCTCTATAATTCACCCCTCCACTTT; CDR3aa: CASRPQGTLYNSPLHF; j_gene: TRBJ1-6; v_gene: TRBV5-1; d_gene: TRBD1; abundance: -
CDR3nt: TGTGCCAGTAGTATCGTTTGGCCACACGGGAGCACTGAAGCTTTCTTT; CDR3aa: CASSIVWPHGSTEAFF; j_gene: TRBJ1-1; v_gene: TRBV19; d_gene: -; abundance: once
CDR3nt: TGTGCCAGCTCCCCAGGCAGCACCTACGAGCAGTACTTC; CDR3aa: CASSPGSTYEQYF; j_gene: TRBJ2-7; v_gene: TRBV5-6; d_gene: -; abundance: -
CDR3nt: TGTGCTAGCAGCTTGGGGGGGTGCCGCGGGTACACTGAAGCTTTCTTT; CDR3aa: CASSLGGCRGYTEAFF; j_gene: TRBJ1-1; v_gene: TRBV7-7; d_gene: -; abundance: -
CDR3nt: TGTGCCAGCAGCTTAGGTCGTGTAACTAATGAAAAACTGTTTTTT; CDR3aa: CASSLGRVTNEKLFF; j_gene: TRBJ1-4; v_gene: TRBV7-6; d_gene: -; abundance: -
CDR3nt: TGTGCCAGCAGCGTTAGACTAGCGAGTGAGCAGTTCTTC; CDR3aa: CASSVRLASEQFF; j_gene: TRBJ2-1; v_gene: TRBV9; d_gene: TRBD2; abundance: few
CDR3nt: TGTGCCAGCAGCTTAGTAGCCGGGACAACATCGTTTTACGAGCAGTACTTC; CDR3aa: CASSLVAGTTSFYEQYF; j_gene: TRBJ2-7; v_gene: TRBV7-2; d_gene: -; abundance: -
CDR3nt: TGTGCCAGCAGCCAGACAGGGGTGAACACTGAAGCTTTCTTT; CDR3aa: CASSQTGVNTEAFF; j_gene: TRBJ1-1; v_gene: TRBV7-2; d_gene: TRBD1; abundance: -
CDR3nt: TGCAGCGTTGAAGGGTCGGGGACAGGGTCTGGCTACACCTTC; CDR3aa: CSVEGSGTGSGYTF; j_gene: TRBJ1-2; v_gene: TRBV29-1; d_gene: TRBD1; abundance: -
CDR3nt: TGTGCCAGCAGTTTAGGGACAGGGGTTTCCTACGAGCAGTACTTC; CDR3aa: CASSLGTGVSYEQYF; j_gene: TRBJ2-7; v_gene: TRBV27; d_gene: TRBD1; abundance: -
CDR3nt: TGTGCCAGCAGCTTCAGTAGCAATCAGCCCCAGCATTTT; CDR3aa: CASSFSSNQPQHF; j_gene: TRBJ1-5; v_gene: TRBV7-2; d_gene: -; abundance: few
CDR3nt: TGTGCCAGCAGCTCCGCCTACGAGCAGTACTTC; CDR3aa: CASSSAYEQYF; j_gene: TRBJ2-7; v_gene: TRBV11-2; d_gene: -; abundance: -
CDR3nt: TGTGCCTGGAGTACAGGGGGACAGGGAGGCTATGGCTACACCTTC; CDR3aa: CAWSTGGQGGYGYTF; j_gene: TRBJ1-2; v_gene: TRBV30; d_gene: TRBD1; abundance: -
CDR3nt: TGCAGCGTTGAGCCGGGACAGGGGCCCTCCTTC; CDR3aa: CSVEPGQGPSF; j_gene: TRBJ1-2; v_gene: TRBV29-1; d_gene: TRBD1; abundance: -
CDR3nt: TGTGCCAGCAGGCGTACCGGGGAGCTGTTTTTT; CDR3aa: CASRRTGELFF; j_gene: TRBJ2-2; v_gene: TRBV12-3/TRBV12-4; d_gene: -; abundance: -
CDR3nt: TGTGCCAGTAGACGCGGACAGGCGGATCAGCCCCAGCATTTT; CDR3aa: CASRRGQADQPQHF; j_gene: TRBJ1-5; v_gene: TRBV19; d_gene: TRBD1; abundance: -
CDR3nt: TGTGCCTGGAGTGTGGGACGGGGGACTGAAGCTTTCTTT; CDR3aa: CAWSVGRGTEAFF; j_gene: TRBJ1-1; v_gene: TRBV30; d_gene: -; abundance: -
CDR3nt: TGTGCCAGCAGTGACCGAGTTCAGGGTGTTCAGTACTTC; CDR3aa: CASSDRVQGVQYF; j_gene: TRBJ2-4; v_gene: TRBV6-4; d_gene: -; abundance: few
CDR3nt: TGTGCCACCAAGGGAGGACATCTCCCTCAGCCCCAGCATTTT; CDR3aa: CATKGGHLPQPQHF; j_gene: TRBJ1-5; v_gene: TRBV6-5; d_gene: -; abundance: -
CDR3nt: TGTGCCAGCAACCAGGGGGCGAATCAGCCCCAGCATTTT; CDR3aa: CASNQGANQPQHF; j_gene: TRBJ1-5; v_gene: TRBV2; d_gene: TRBD1; abundance: once
CDR3nt: TGTGCCAGCAGCCAAGTCTCCAGGGGGCCTGGGGCCAACGTCCTGACTTTC; CDR3aa: CASSQVSRGPGANVLTF; j_gene: TRBJ2-6; v_gene: TRBV3-1/TRBV3-2; d_gene: TRBD1; abundance: -
CDR3nt: TGTGCCAGCAAGCGGGAGGGGGCAATAGATACGCAGTATTTT; CDR3aa: CASKREGAIDTQYF; j_gene: TRBJ2-3; v_gene: TRBV2; d_gene: TRBD2; abundance: -
CDR3nt: TGTGCCAGCAGCTTGGGACAGTCTACTTCACCCCTCCACTTT; CDR3aa: CASSLGQSTSPLHF; j_gene: TRBJ1-6; v_gene: TRBV5-4; d_gene: -; abundance: -
CDR3nt: TGTGCCAGCAGCCAAGATCGGAGGCCCTATGGCTACACCTTC; CDR3aa: CASSQDRRPYGYTF; j_gene: TRBJ1-2; v_gene: TRBV3-1/TRBV3-2; d_gene: -; abundance: -
CDR3nt: TGTGCCAGCAGCTACGACTATCTAGGTGGCTACACCTTC; CDR3aa: CASSYDYLGGYTF; j_gene: TRBJ1-2; v_gene: TRBV16; d_gene: -; abundance: -
CDR3nt: TGTGCCAGCAGCTTAAAGGCCGGGACAGGGGGCGTGACAGATACGCAGTATTTT; CDR3aa: CASSLKAGTGGVTDTQYF; j_gene: TRBJ2-3; v_gene: TRBV7-6; d_gene: TRBD1; abundance: -
CDR3nt: TGTGCCAGCAGACCGGGACAGGGGACGTACGAGCAGTACTTC; CDR3aa: CASRPGQGTYEQYF; j_gene: TRBJ2-7; v_gene: TRBV2; d_gene: TRBD1; abundance: -
CDR3nt: TGTGCCATCAGTGAGTTTAAGCGGATCCAAGAGACCCAGTACTTC; CDR3aa: CAISEFKRIQETQYF; j_gene: TRBJ2-5; v_gene: TRBV10-3; d_gene: -; abundance: -
CDR3nt: TGTGCCAGCAGCTTAGGGGACAGGGGCCGCCCTAACACTGAAGCTTTCTTT; CDR3aa: CASSLGDRGRPNTEAFF; j_gene: TRBJ1-1; v_gene: TRBV11-3; d_gene: TRBD1; abundance: -
CDR3nt: TGTGCCAGCAGTCCCCAGGGGGTTTATGGCGAGCAGTACTTC; CDR3aa: CASSPQGVYGEQYF; j_gene: TRBJ2-7; v_gene: TRBV6-5; d_gene: TRBD1; abundance: -
CDR3nt: TGTGCCAGCAGTTTAGTACGGGAAGAGACCCAGTACTTC; CDR3aa: CASSLVREETQYF; j_gene: TRBJ2-5; v_gene: TRBV12-3/TRBV12-4; d_gene: -; abundance: -
CDR3nt: TGCAGCTCATGGGGGGGAGAGGATGGCTACACCTTC; CDR3aa: CSSWGGEDGYTF; j_gene: TRBJ1-2; v_gene: TRBV29-1; d_gene: -; abundance: -
CDR3nt: TGTGCCAGCAGCAGGGACAGACAAACAGATACGCAGTATTTT; CDR3aa: CASSRDRQTDTQYF; j_gene: TRBJ2-3; v_gene: TRBV5-4; d_gene: TRBD1; abundance: once
CDR3nt: TGTGCCATAGGGGTGAGGGGGCGGAGAAACTATGGCTACACCTTC; CDR3aa: CAIGVRGRRNYGYTF; j_gene: TRBJ1-2; v_gene: TRBV7-2; d_gene: TRBD1; abundance: -
CDR3nt: TGTGCCAGTAGTATCGGACAGGGTAATTCACCCCTCCACTTT; CDR3aa: CASSIGQGNSPLHF; j_gene: TRBJ1-6; v_gene: TRBV19; d_gene: TRBD1; abundance: -
CDR3nt: TGTGCCACCAGTGATGCCAGGGGGCACGGAGAGACCCAGTACTTC; CDR3aa: CATSDARGHGETQYF; j_gene: TRBJ2-5; v_gene: TRBV24-1; d_gene: TRBD1; abundance: -
CDR3nt: TGTGCCTGGAGTGTGCTACCTCGCCAGCCCCAGCATTTT; CDR3aa: CAWSVLPRQPQHF; j_gene: TRBJ1-5; v_gene: TRBV30; d_gene: -; abundance: once
CDR3nt: TGTGCCAGCGGCCGAACAGAAAAACTGTTTTTT; CDR3aa: CASGRTEKLFF; j_gene: TRBJ1-4; v_gene: TRBV28; d_gene: -; abundance: -
CDR3nt: TGTGCCAGCAGCCCGACAAGGTCTGCGAACACCGGGGAGCTGTTTTTT; CDR3aa: CASSPTRSANTGELFF; j_gene: TRBJ2-2; v_gene: TRBV7-3; d_gene: -; abundance: few
CDR3nt: TGTGCCAGCAGTACGAGGACAGGGGCCCTACGCTGGCCCGGTGAAAAACTGTTTTTT; CDR3aa: CASSTRTGALRWPGEKLFF; j_gene: TRBJ1-4; v_gene: TRBV28; d_gene: TRBD1; abundance: -
CDR3nt: TGTGCCAGCAGTCCCCTCGGCAGAGCGAATGAAGCTTTCTTT; CDR3aa: CASSPLGRANEAFF; j_gene: TRBJ1-1; v_gene: TRBV27; d_gene: -; abundance: -
CDR3nt: TGTGCCAGCAGTTTGAACAGGGGGGAGACCCAGTACTTC; CDR3aa: CASSLNRGETQYF; j_gene: TRBJ2-5; v_gene: TRBV27; d_gene: TRBD1; abundance: -
CDR3nt: TGTGCCAGCAGTAACGGACAGGGTCTGAACGAGCAGTACTTC; CDR3aa: CASSNGQGLNEQYF; j_gene: TRBJ2-7; v_gene: TRBV6-5; d_gene: TRBD1; abundance: -
CDR3nt: TGTGCCACCAGTGACCCAAGACAGGGTAATGAGCAGTTCTTC; CDR3aa: CATSDPRQGNEQFF; j_gene: TRBJ2-1; v_gene: TRBV24-1; d_gene: TRBD1; abundance: -
CDR3nt: TGCGCCAGCAGCTCGTCCGGGACACCATCCTACAATGAGCAGTTCTTC; CDR3aa: CASSSSGTPSYNEQFF; j_gene: TRBJ2-1; v_gene: TRBV5-1; d_gene: -; abundance: -
CDR3nt: TGTGCCAGCAGTTCTCTCAGGGTAACTAATGAAAAACTGTTTTTT; CDR3aa: CASSSLRVTNEKLFF; j_gene: TRBJ1-4; v_gene: TRBV11-2; d_gene: -; abundance: -
CDR3nt: TGCGCCAGCAGCCAAGGTCCGGGGGGAAGTGGCACTGAAGCTTTCTTT; CDR3aa: CASSQGPGGSGTEAFF; j_gene: TRBJ1-1; v_gene: TRBV4-1; d_gene: -; abundance: -
CDR3nt: TGTGCCAGCAGCCGGGGACAGGGGATTTACAGGAACGAGCAGTACTTC; CDR3aa: CASSRGQGIYRNEQYF; j_gene: TRBJ2-7; v_gene: TRBV3-1/TRBV3-2; d_gene: TRBD1; abundance: -